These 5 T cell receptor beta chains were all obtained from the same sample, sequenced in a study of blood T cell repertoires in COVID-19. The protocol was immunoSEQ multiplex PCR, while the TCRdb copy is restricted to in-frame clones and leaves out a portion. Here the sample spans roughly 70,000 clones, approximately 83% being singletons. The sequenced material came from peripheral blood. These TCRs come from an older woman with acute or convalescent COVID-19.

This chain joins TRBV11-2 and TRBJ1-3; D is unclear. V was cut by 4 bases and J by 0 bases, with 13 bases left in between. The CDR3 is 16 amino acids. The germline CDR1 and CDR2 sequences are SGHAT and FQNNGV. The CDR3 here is CASSSNQANSGNTIYF. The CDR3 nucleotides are TGTGCCAGCAGCTCAAATCAGGCGAACTCTGGAAACACCATATATTTT.

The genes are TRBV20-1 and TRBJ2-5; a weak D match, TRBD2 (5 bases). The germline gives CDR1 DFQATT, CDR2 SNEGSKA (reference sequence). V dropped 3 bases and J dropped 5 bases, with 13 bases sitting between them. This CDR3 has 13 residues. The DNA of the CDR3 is TGCAGTGCTAGTGTCGTGTCGGGGGAGACCCAGTACTTC. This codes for CSASVVSGETQYF.

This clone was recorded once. In DNA, the CDR3 is TGTGCCAGCAGCGGAACGGCAGGGGTCAATGAAAAACTGTTTTTT. It yields the protein CASSGTAGVNEKLFF. The chain joins TRBV11-2 to TRBJ1-4; possible D gene TRBD1, 6 bases. The ends were cut back, 5 bases at V and 5 bases at J, with 15 bases in the middle. This CDR3 has 15 residues. Germline CDR1 is SGHAT and CDR2 is FQNNGV.

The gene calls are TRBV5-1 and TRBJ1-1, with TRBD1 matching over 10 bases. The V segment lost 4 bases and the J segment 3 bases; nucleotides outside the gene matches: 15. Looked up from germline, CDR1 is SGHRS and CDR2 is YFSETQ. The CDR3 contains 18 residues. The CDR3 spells CASSQEGGTGARDTEAFF. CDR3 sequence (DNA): TGCGCCAGCAGCCAAGAGGGTGGGACAGGGGCCCGCGACACTGAAGCTTTCTTT.

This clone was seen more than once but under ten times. The CDR3 DNA follows: TGCGCCAGCAGCTTCGGCACTGAAGCTTTCTTT. It specifies CASSFGTEAFF. The chain uses TRBV5-1 and TRBJ1-1; the D is unclear. In germline, CDR1 is SGHRS, CDR2 YFSETQ. CDR3 length: 11 residues. The V end lost 2 bases, the J end lost 4 bases, and 3 bases lay between the germline ends. Filled out from reference TRBV5-1 and TRBJ1-1, the complete variable domain reads KAGVTQTPRYLIKTRGQQVTLSCSPISGHRSVSWYQQTPGQGLQFLFEYFSETQRNKGNFPGRFSGRQFSNSRSEMNVSTLELGDSALYLCASSFGTEAFFGQGTRLTVV.